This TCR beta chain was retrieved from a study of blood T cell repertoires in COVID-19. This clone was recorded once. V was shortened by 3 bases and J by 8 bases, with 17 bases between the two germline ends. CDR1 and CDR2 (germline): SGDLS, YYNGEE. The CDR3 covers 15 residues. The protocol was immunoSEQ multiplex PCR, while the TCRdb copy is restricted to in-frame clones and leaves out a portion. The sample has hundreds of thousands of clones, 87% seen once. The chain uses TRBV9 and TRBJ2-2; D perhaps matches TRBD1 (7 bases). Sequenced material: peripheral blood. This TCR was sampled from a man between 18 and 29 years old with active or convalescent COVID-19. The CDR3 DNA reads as TGTGCCAGCAGCGGGACAGGCGTGGGGAGGGGGGAGCTGTTTTTT. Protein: CASSGTGVGRGELFF.